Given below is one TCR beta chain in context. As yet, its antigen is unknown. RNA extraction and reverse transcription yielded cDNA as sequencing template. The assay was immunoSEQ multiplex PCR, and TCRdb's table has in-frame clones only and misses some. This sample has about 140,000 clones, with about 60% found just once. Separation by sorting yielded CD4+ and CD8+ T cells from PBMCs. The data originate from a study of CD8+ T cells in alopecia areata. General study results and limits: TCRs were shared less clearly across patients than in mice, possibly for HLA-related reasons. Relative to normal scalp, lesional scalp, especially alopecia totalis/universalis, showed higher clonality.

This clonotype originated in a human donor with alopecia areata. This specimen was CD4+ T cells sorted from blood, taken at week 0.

CDR3 sequence (DNA): TGTGCCAGCAGCTTAGCGGGAAGGGGGCGCGTGAACACTGAAGCTTTCTTT. It translates to CASSLAGRGRVNTEAFF. The chain carries TRBV7-2 and TRBJ1-1, with 7 bases lining up with TRBD1. CDR3 length equals 17 residues. Germline V gives CDR1 SGHTA, CDR2 FQGNSA. V was clipped by 0 bases and J by 0 bases; unmatched bases: 7.